This T cell receptor beta chain was found in a study of cytomegalovirus exposure and HLA in healthy donors (dated by TCRdb to about 2017). Concerning the study at large: According to a later analysis, the 120 or so validation repertoires were produced on the same platform as the approximately 620 repertoires of the first cohort. The study aimed to test whether signatures of past pathogen exposure could be identified by cataloging public T cell receptors. In addition to the first cohort of hundreds of subjects, a separate validation cohort of approximately 120 different subjects was used. To predict cytomegalovirus infection status, the study brought together high-throughput TCR immunosequencing, statistical association of individual TCRs with disease status, and machine learning. General study outcomes and caveats: Of the cluster scores, roughly 95% were above 0 in a later analysis, which found that TCRs clustered in the first cohort also tended to co-occur in the roughly 130 validation repertoires. Across donors, most TCR sequences were observed very rarely, whereas some public TCRs were present in many individuals. In vitro tests confirmed that a few of the cytomegalovirus-associated TCR beta chains recognize cytomegalovirus antigens. A later analysis had no HLA typing for the validation cohort, so co-occurrence there was scored across all 130 or so repertoires. The classifier was reported to diagnose cytomegalovirus status with high specificity and sensitivity in both the original and validation cohorts. The study listed around 160 TCR beta chains as associated with cytomegalovirus. According to the authors, the approach could potentially be generalized to other disease states and immunological phenotypes.

On this clone: The clone's antigen remains unknown. There are no base qualities to consult, and no much larger clone falls within one base.

The donors belonged to the validation cohort of about 130 subjects, which was separate from the roughly 680-subject first cohort. Receptor amplification or capture employed the immunoSEQ multiplex PCR assay. Under the source paper's analysis protocol: A statistical classification framework was built to diagnose cytomegalovirus status from the catalog of TCR beta chain sequences. Here the immuneACCESS table is served through TCRdb, limited to in-frame sequences with V and J called. Missing clones are a known gap in these copies; in checked studies unresolved V genes cover under half, and the rest lacks a known reason. D and trimming were read from the DNA, whereas the V and J calls and clone size are those reported in that table. For this sample the table gives roughly 230,000 clones, of which 80% to 95% were detected only once. The ten largest account for roughly 3% of the sample. CDR1 and CDR2 are read off the germline V gene (reference sequence) as LNHDA and SQIVND. V loses 5 bases of germline sequence and J loses 5 bases, and the interval between the two ends is 15 bases. The CDR3 contains 14 residues, cysteine and phenylalanine counted. The read is trimmed to its CDR3 DNA, 42 bases read in frame from base 1.

The sequencing sample was made of PBMCs. The TCR sequence derives from a woman younger than 45 in good health and CMV-seronegative. The chain uses TRBV19 and TRBJ1-2; TRBD1 might be the D gene, on 6 matching bases. The nucleotide sequence reads as follows: TGTGCCAGTAGTTGGGGGGCGCTCGGTTATGGCTACACCTTC. The translation is CASSWGALGYGYTF.